These T cell receptor beta chains were read from a single sample in a study of cytomegalovirus exposure and HLA in healthy donors. Sequencing was performed with immunoSEQ multiplex PCR; in TCRdb, only in-frame clones are kept and a portion is missing. The sample carries 130,000 to 150,000 clones, approximately 70% recorded once. Sequenced: PBMCs. The receptors were sampled from a woman between 18 and 29 years old in good health and CMV-seronegative. Both conserved end residues are part of each CDR3. A D gene is named only where the DNA matches it firmly. The listing skips clone size in some rows; elsewhere it reads once, few, many or a size class.

V gene: TRBV4-1; J gene: TRBJ2-1; D gene: .; clone size: .; CDR3 protein: CASSQATDSGWTYEQFF; CDR3 DNA: TGCGCCAGCAGCCAAGCCACCGACAGCGGGTGGACCTATGAGCAGTTCTTC
V gene: TRBV6-1; J gene: TRBJ1-1; D gene: TRBD1; clone size: .; CDR3 protein: CASSRDRTNTEAFF; CDR3 DNA: TGTGCCAGCAGTCGGGACAGGACGAACACTGAAGCTTTCTTT
V gene: TRBV11-3; J gene: TRBJ2-1; D gene: .; clone size: .; CDR3 protein: CASSLEQGSSYNEQFF; CDR3 DNA: TGTGCCAGCAGCTTAGAGCAGGGCAGCTCCTACAATGAGCAGTTCTTC
V gene: TRBV7-3; J gene: TRBJ2-7; D gene: .; clone size: .; CDR3 protein: CASSLTGGITYEQYF; CDR3 DNA: TGTGCCAGCAGCTTAACTGGGGGGATTACCTACGAGCAGTACTTC
V gene: TRBV7-2; J gene: TRBJ2-2; D gene: TRBD2; clone size: .; CDR3 protein: CASSFGLGAGELFF; CDR3 DNA: TGTGCCAGCAGCTTTGGACTAGGGGCCGGGGAGCTGTTTTTT
V gene: TRBV9; J gene: TRBJ1-1; D gene: .; clone size: few; CDR3 protein: CASSTSWGGAAEAFF; CDR3 DNA: TGTGCCAGCTCCACCTCCTGGGGGGGCGCCGCTGAAGCTTTCTTT
V gene: TRBV9; J gene: TRBJ1-2; D gene: .; clone size: few; CDR3 protein: CASSVGQPREYGYTF; CDR3 DNA: TGTGCCAGCAGCGTAGGACAGCCCCGAGAATATGGCTACACCTTC
V gene: TRBV25-1; J gene: TRBJ1-1; D gene: .; clone size: .; CDR3 protein: CASIGQGRTYTEAFF; CDR3 DNA: TGTGCCAGCATCGGGCAGGGGAGAACGTACACTGAAGCTTTCTTT
V gene: TRBV5-1; J gene: TRBJ2-5; D gene: TRBD1; clone size: .; CDR3 protein: CVSSGIRDRGLLETQYF; CDR3 DNA: TGCGTCAGCAGCGGCATACGGGACAGGGGTTTGTTAGAGACCCAGTACTTC
V gene: TRBV6-5; J gene: TRBJ1-3; D gene: .; clone size: .; CDR3 protein: CASSPTGTSGNTIYF; CDR3 DNA: TGTGCCAGCAGCCCAACAGGGACCTCTGGAAACACCATATATTTT
V gene: TRBV9; J gene: TRBJ1-2; D gene: .; clone size: once; CDR3 protein: CASSVEAGTSGYTF; CDR3 DNA: TGTGCCAGCAGCGTAGAGGCGGGGACGAGTGGCTACACCTTC
V gene: TRBV9; J gene: TRBJ1-4; D gene: TRBD1; clone size: .; CDR3 protein: CASPPGQGVPATNEKLFF; CDR3 DNA: TGTGCCTCCCCCCCGGGACAGGGGGTTCCTGCAACTAATGAAAAACTGTTTTTT
V gene: TRBV5-1; J gene: TRBJ2-3; D gene: .; clone size: .; CDR3 protein: CASSLSGTSTDTQYF; CDR3 DNA: TGCGCCAGCAGCTTGTCCGGTACTAGCACAGATACGCAGTATTTT
V gene: TRBV7-2; J gene: TRBJ1-4; D gene: .; clone size: .; CDR3 protein: CASSPDRRREKLFF; CDR3 DNA: TGTGCCAGCAGCCCCGACAGAAGAAGGGAAAAACTGTTTTTT
V gene: TRBV28; J gene: TRBJ1-2; D gene: .; clone size: few; CDR3 protein: CASSLQGYGYTF; CDR3 DNA: TGTGCCAGCAGTTTACAGGGGTATGGCTACACCTTC
V gene: TRBV7-2; J gene: TRBJ2-3; D gene: .; clone size: .; CDR3 protein: CASSLARAPDTQYF; CDR3 DNA: TGTGCCAGCAGCTTAGCCAGGGCGCCAGATACGCAGTATTTT
V gene: TRBV2; J gene: TRBJ2-2; D gene: TRBD2; clone size: few; CDR3 protein: CASSTKTSGNTGELFF; CDR3 DNA: TGTGCCAGCAGTACAAAGACTAGCGGGAACACCGGGGAGCTGTTTTTT
V gene: TRBV5-1; J gene: TRBJ2-1; D gene: .; clone size: .; CDR3 protein: CASSSPPGTAGNEQFF; CDR3 DNA: TGCGCCAGCAGCTCCCCCCCCGGGACAGCGGGCAATGAGCAGTTCTTC
V gene: TRBV2; J gene: TRBJ1-1; D gene: .; clone size: .; CDR3 protein: CASRQSGGGTEAFF; CDR3 DNA: TGTGCCAGCAGGCAAAGCGGGGGCGGCACTGAAGCTTTCTTT
V gene: TRBV7-2; J gene: TRBJ2-1; D gene: TRBD2; clone size: .; CDR3 protein: CASSLRGGKLAGAEQFF; CDR3 DNA: TGTGCCAGCAGCTTAAGGGGTGGAAAACTAGCGGGAGCTGAGCAGTTCTTC
V gene: TRBV19; J gene: TRBJ2-6; D gene: .; clone size: once; CDR3 protein: CASSMVTFSGANGLTF; CDR3 DNA: TGTGCCAGTAGTATGGTGACATTTTCTGGGGCCAACGGCCTGACTTTC
V gene: TRBV5-4; J gene: TRBJ1-1; D gene: .; clone size: once; CDR3 protein: CASTLGQRGMNTEAFF; CDR3 DNA: TGTGCCAGCACATTAGGACAGAGGGGCATGAACACTGAAGCTTTCTTT
V gene: TRBV19; J gene: TRBJ2-6; D gene: .; clone size: .; CDR3 protein: CASSIGTRSSGANVLTF; CDR3 DNA: TGTGCCAGTAGTATAGGGACAAGGAGCTCTGGGGCCAACGTCCTGACTTTC
V gene: TRBV6-5; J gene: TRBJ2-5; D gene: TRBD2; clone size: .; CDR3 protein: CASSLAGGPRDQYF; CDR3 DNA: TGTGCCAGCAGTTTAGCGGGAGGCCCCCGGGACCAGTACTTC
V gene: TRBV18; J gene: TRBJ1-2; D gene: .; clone size: once; CDR3 protein: CASSPFLAGDYGYTF; CDR3 DNA: TGTGCCAGCTCACCTTTTCTTGCAGGGGACTATGGCTACACCTTC
V gene: TRBV13; J gene: TRBJ1-5; D gene: TRBD1; clone size: .; CDR3 protein: CASSRGPGQPQHF; CDR3 DNA: TGTGCTAGCAGCAGGGGGCCTGGTCAGCCCCAGCATTTT
V gene: TRBV7-8; J gene: TRBJ2-7; D gene: TRBD1; clone size: .; CDR3 protein: CASSFPLAGQGTSYEQYF; CDR3 DNA: TGTGCCAGCAGCTTCCCATTGGCTGGACAGGGCACCTCCTACGAGCAGTACTTC
V gene: TRBV13; J gene: TRBJ2-1; D gene: TRBD2; clone size: .; CDR3 protein: CASSLEGLTSGNNEQFF; CDR3 DNA: TGTGCCAGCAGCTTAGAGGGTCTGACTAGCGGAAACAATGAGCAGTTCTTC
V gene: TRBV28; J gene: TRBJ2-7; D gene: .; clone size: .; CDR3 protein: CASSSVPTVSSYEQYF; CDR3 DNA: TGTGCCAGCAGTTCTGTCCCAACCGTGAGCTCCTACGAGCAGTACTTC
V gene: TRBV4-3; J gene: TRBJ1-3; D gene: TRBD1; clone size: .; CDR3 protein: CASSQGQTGGFSGNTIYF; CDR3 DNA: TGCGCCAGCAGCCAAGGTCAGACAGGGGGCTTTAGTGGAAACACCATATATTTT
V gene: TRBV2; J gene: TRBJ1-1; D gene: .; clone size: .; CDR3 protein: CASNVGGLNTEAFF; CDR3 DNA: TGTGCCAGCAATGTCGGGGGATTGAACACTGAAGCTTTCTTT
V gene: TRBV7-9; J gene: TRBJ2-3; D gene: .; clone size: .; CDR3 protein: CASSLVYSQGGGTDTQYF; CDR3 DNA: TGTGCCAGCAGCTTAGTTTATAGTCAGGGGGGCGGCACAGATACGCAGTATTTT
V gene: TRBV9; J gene: TRBJ2-1; D gene: TRBD1; clone size: .; CDR3 protein: CASSLPKGQGTNEQFF; CDR3 DNA: TGTGCCAGCAGCCTCCCAAAGGGACAGGGTACCAATGAGCAGTTCTTC
V gene: TRBV4-1; J gene: TRBJ1-4; D gene: .; clone size: .; CDR3 protein: CASSQTGTKFEKLFF; CDR3 DNA: TGCGCCAGCAGCCAAACCGGGACAAAGTTCGAAAAACTGTTTTTT
V gene: TRBV11-2; J gene: TRBJ1-1; D gene: TRBD1; clone size: few; CDR3 protein: CASNLRGDRRNTEAFF; CDR3 DNA: TGTGCCAGCAACCTTAGGGGGGACAGAAGGAACACTGAAGCTTTCTTT
V gene: TRBV5-1; J gene: TRBJ2-2; D gene: .; clone size: .; CDR3 protein: CASSLSVLNTGELFF; CDR3 DNA: TGCGCCAGCAGCTTGTCGGTTCTAAACACCGGGGAGCTGTTTTTT
V gene: TRBV9; J gene: TRBJ1-3; D gene: TRBD1; clone size: .; CDR3 protein: CASSLDRASSGNTIYF; CDR3 DNA: TGTGCCAGCAGCCTTGACAGGGCCAGCTCTGGAAACACCATATATTTT
V gene: TRBV6-5; J gene: TRBJ1-1; D gene: .; clone size: .; CDR3 protein: CASSFTVNTEAFF; CDR3 DNA: TGTGCCAGCAGTTTTACAGTGAACACTGAAGCTTTCTTT
V gene: TRBV27; J gene: TRBJ1-1; D gene: TRBD1; clone size: .; CDR3 protein: CASRPTLGNPQGRTEAFF; CDR3 DNA: TGTGCCAGCAGGCCGACGTTAGGGAACCCACAGGGGAGAACTGAAGCTTTCTTT
V gene: TRBV5-6; J gene: TRBJ2-1; D gene: .; clone size: few; CDR3 protein: CASSFYGEQFF; CDR3 DNA: TGTGCCAGCAGCTTCTACGGTGAGCAGTTCTTC
V gene: TRBV10-3; J gene: TRBJ1-2; D gene: TRBD1; clone size: .; CDR3 protein: CAISVGQGDGYTF; CDR3 DNA: TGTGCCATCAGTGTAGGACAGGGGGATGGCTACACCTTC
V gene: TRBV4-2; J gene: TRBJ1-1; D gene: .; clone size: .; CDR3 protein: CASSQYPDTNTEAFF; CDR3 DNA: TGTGCCAGCAGCCAGTACCCAGACACTAACACTGAAGCTTTCTTT
V gene: TRBV5-1; J gene: TRBJ1-1; D gene: .; clone size: .; CDR3 protein: CASSLAGVENTEAFF; CDR3 DNA: TGCGCCAGCAGCTTGGCCGGAGTCGAGAACACTGAAGCTTTCTTT
V gene: TRBV25-1; J gene: TRBJ1-2; D gene: TRBD1; clone size: few; CDR3 protein: CASSLPDRAYGYTF; CDR3 DNA: TGTGCCAGCAGTCTACCGGACAGGGCCTATGGCTACACCTTC
V gene: TRBV15; J gene: TRBJ1-5; D gene: .; clone size: .; CDR3 protein: CATSSGQSGQPQHF; CDR3 DNA: TGTGCCACCAGCAGCGGACAGAGTGGTCAGCCCCAGCATTTT
V gene: TRBV5-1; J gene: TRBJ1-3; D gene: TRBD1; clone size: .; CDR3 protein: CASSLGTQGKGNTIYF; CDR3 DNA: TGCGCCAGCAGCTTGGGGACACAGGGGAAAGGAAACACCATATATTTT
V gene: TRBV2; J gene: TRBJ1-6; D gene: .; clone size: few; CDR3 protein: CASIPIAGADSPLHF; CDR3 DNA: TGTGCCAGCATCCCTATCGCGGGGGCCGATTCACCCCTCCACTTT
V gene: TRBV29-1; J gene: TRBJ1-2; D gene: .; clone size: .; CDR3 protein: CSVEGDISMSYTF; CDR3 DNA: TGCAGCGTTGAAGGAGACATTTCTATGAGCTACACCTTC
V gene: TRBV30; J gene: TRBJ1-2; D gene: .; clone size: .; CDR3 protein: CAWGLGMANYGYTF; CDR3 DNA: TGTGCCTGGGGCCTCGGGATGGCTAACTATGGCTACACCTTC
V gene: TRBV6-4; J gene: TRBJ1-6; D gene: .; clone size: .; CDR3 protein: CASSTITGSSPLHF; CDR3 DNA: TGTGCCAGCAGCACAATTACAGGGTCTTCACCCCTCCACTTT